The present TCR beta chain was sequenced within a study of neurological immune-mediated disorders. MiXCR, run by TCRdb on the 5' RACE reads, gives a single entry per CDR3 protein. The sample holds more than 75,000 distinct CDR3 sequences; approximately 3.5% are singletons and the top ten take approximately 2.9%. The CDR3 spans 15 residues. The germline V gene has CDR1 SGHKS and CDR2 YYEKEE (reference sequence). V was cut by 2 bases and J by 0 bases, with 6 bases left in between. In this sample, this clonotype turned up many times. The sample was PBMCs. V gene TRBV5-5 combines with J gene TRBJ1-6; unclear D gene. The TCR originated in a woman between 45 and 60 years old with multiple sclerosis. CDR3 DNA: TGTGCCAGCAGCTTTGACGGCTCCTATAATTCACCCCTCCACTTT. This sequence encodes CASSFDGSYNSPLHF.